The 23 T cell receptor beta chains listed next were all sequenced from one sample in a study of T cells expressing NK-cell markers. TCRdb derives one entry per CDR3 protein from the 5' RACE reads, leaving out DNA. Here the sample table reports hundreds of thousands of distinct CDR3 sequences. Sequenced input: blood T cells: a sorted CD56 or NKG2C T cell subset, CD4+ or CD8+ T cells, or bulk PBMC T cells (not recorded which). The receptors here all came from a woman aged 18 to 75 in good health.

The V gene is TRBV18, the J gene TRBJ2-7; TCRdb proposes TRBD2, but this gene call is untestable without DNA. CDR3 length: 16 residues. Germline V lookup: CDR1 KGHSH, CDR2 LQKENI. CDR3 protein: CASSPPMPSGRYEQYF. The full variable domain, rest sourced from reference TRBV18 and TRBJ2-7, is NAGVMQNPRHLVRRRGQEARLRCSPMKGHSHVYWYRQLPEEGLKFMVYLQKENIIDESGMPKERFSAEFPKEGPSILRIQQVVRGDSAAYFCASSPPMPSGRYEQYFGPGTRLTVT.

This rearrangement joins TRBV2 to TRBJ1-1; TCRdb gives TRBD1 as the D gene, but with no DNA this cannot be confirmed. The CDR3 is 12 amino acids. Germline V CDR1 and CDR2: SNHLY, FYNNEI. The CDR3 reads CASNRVGTEAFF. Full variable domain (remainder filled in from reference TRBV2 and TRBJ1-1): EPEVTQTPSHQVTQMGQEVILRCVPISNHLYFYWYRQILGQKVEFLVSFYNNEISEKSEIFDDQFSVERPDGSNFTLKIRSTKLEDSAMYFCASNRVGTEAFFGQGTRLTVV.

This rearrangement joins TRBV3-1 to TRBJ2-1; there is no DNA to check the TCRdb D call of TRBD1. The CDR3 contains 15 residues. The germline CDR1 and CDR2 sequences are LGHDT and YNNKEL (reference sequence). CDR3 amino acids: CASSQESRGFNEQFF.

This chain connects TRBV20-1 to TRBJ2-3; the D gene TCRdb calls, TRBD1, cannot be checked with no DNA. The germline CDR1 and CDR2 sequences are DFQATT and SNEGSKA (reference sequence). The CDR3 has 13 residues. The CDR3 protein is CSAACTGRDTQYF.

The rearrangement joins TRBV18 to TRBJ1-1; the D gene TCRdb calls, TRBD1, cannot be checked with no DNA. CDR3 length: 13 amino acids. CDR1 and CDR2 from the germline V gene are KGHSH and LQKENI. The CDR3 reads CASTGTTNTEAFF. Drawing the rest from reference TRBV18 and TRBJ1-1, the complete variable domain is NAGVMQNPRHLVRRRGQEARLRCSPMKGHSHVYWYRQLPEEGLKFMVYLQKENIIDESGMPKERFSAEFPKEGPSILRIQQVVRGDSAAYFCASTGTTNTEAFFGQGTRLTVV.

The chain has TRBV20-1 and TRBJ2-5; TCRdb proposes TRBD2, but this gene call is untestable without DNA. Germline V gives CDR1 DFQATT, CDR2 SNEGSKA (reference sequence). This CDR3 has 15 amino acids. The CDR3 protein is CSARDRIAGQETQYF.

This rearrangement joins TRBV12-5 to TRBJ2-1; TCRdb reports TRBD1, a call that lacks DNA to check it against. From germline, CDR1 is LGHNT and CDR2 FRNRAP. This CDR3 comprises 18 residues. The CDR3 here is CASGLPPLDVGSYNEQFF.

The CDR3: CASSFKVDWEQFF. The rearrangement joins TRBV12-3 or TRBV12-4 to TRBJ2-1; TCRdb lists TRBD2, though no DNA is available to test this call. CDR3 length equals 13 residues.

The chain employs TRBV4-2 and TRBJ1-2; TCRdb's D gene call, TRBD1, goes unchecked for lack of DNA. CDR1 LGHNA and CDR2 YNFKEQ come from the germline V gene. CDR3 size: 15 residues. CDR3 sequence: CASSPPEQANYGYTF.

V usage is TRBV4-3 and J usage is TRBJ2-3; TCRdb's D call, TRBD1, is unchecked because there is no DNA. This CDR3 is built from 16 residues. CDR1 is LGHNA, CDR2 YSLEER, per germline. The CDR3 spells CASSQDSRGSTDTQYF.

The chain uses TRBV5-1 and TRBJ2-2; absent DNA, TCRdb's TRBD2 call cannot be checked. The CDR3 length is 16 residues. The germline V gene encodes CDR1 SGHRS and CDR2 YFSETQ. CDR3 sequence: CASSPEAGGGTGELFF.

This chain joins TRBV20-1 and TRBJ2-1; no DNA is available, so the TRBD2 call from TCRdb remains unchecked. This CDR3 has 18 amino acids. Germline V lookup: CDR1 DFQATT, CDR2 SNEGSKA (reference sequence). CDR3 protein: CSALTRTSGRGTTIEQFF.

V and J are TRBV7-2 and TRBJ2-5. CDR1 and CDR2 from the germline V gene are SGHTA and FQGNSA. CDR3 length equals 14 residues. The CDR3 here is CASRRARGQETQYF.

The CDR3 sequence is CASSLERTYGYTF. V usage is TRBV7-2 and J usage is TRBJ1-2. The V gene's germline CDR1 is SGHTA and CDR2 FQGNSA. This CDR3 region has 13 residues.

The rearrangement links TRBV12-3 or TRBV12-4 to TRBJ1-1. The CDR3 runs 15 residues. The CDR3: CASRRGGTANTEAFF.

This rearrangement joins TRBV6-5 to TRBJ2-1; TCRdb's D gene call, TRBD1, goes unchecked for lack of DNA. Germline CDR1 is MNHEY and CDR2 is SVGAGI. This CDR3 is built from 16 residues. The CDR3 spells CASSNLGGPTYNEQFF.

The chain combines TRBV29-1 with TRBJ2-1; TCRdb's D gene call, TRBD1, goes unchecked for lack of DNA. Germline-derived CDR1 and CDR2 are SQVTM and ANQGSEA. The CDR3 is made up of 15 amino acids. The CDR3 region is CSVANRDSRGDEQFF.

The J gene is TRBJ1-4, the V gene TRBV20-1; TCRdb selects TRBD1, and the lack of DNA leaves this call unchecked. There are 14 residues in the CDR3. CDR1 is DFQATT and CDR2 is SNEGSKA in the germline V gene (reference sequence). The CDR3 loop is CSATGLRGNEKLFF.

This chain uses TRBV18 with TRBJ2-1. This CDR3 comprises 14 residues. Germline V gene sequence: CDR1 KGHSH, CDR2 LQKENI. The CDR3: CASSPPGSPNEQFF. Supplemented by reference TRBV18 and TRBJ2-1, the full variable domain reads NAGVMQNPRHLVRRRGQEARLRCSPMKGHSHVYWYRQLPEEGLKFMVYLQKENIIDESGMPKERFSAEFPKEGPSILRIQQVVRGDSAAYFCASSPPGSPNEQFFGPGTRLTVL.

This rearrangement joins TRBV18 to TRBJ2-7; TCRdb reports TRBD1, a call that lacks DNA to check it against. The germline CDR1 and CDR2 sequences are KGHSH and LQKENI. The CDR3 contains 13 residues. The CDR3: CASSPSRDLEQYF. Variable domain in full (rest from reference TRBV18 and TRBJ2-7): NAGVMQNPRHLVRRRGQEARLRCSPMKGHSHVYWYRQLPEEGLKFMVYLQKENIIDESGMPKERFSAEFPKEGPSILRIQQVVRGDSAAYFCASSPSRDLEQYFGPGTRLTVT.

This CDR3 reads CASSPQRGAEQFF. This sequence joins TRBV5-4 and TRBJ2-1; TCRdb designates TRBD2, a call that cannot be tested without DNA. This CDR3 contains 13 residues. The germline V gene has CDR1 SGHNT and CDR2 YYREEE (reference sequence).

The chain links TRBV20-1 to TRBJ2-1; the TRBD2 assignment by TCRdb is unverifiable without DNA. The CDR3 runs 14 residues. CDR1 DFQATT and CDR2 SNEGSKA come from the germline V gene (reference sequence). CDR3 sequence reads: CSAFRDYRTNEQFF.

CDR3 in amino acids: CATRGRRTDTQYF. The chain carries TRBV24-1 and TRBJ2-3; TCRdb returns TRBD2, unconfirmable since there is no DNA. Germline V gives CDR1 KGHDR, CDR2 SFDVKD. The CDR3 runs to 13 residues.